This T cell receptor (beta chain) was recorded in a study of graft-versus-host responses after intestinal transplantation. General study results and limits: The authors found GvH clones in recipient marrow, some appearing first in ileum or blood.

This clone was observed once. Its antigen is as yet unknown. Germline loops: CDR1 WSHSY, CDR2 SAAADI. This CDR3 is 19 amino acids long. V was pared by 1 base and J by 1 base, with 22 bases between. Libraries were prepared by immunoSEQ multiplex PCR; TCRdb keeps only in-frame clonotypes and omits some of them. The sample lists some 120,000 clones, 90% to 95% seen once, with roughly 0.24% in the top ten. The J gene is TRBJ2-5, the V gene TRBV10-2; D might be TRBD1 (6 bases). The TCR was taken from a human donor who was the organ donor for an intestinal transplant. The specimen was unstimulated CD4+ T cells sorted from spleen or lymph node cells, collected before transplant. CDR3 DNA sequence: TGCGCCAGCAGTGAGTTAAGTAAGATCCTGGGGGCAGCCCAAGAGACCCAGTACTTC. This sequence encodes CASSELSKILGAAQETQYF.